This TCR beta chain was captured by sequencing in a study of cytomegalovirus exposure and HLA in healthy donors (dated 2017 in TCRdb). About the full investigation: A later analysis indicated that the 90 to 150 validation repertoires were generated on the platform also employed for the roughly 720 repertoires of the first cohort. The study aimed to test whether signatures of past pathogen exposure could be identified by cataloging public T cell receptors. A separate validation cohort of about 110 different subjects was used in addition to the approximately 700-subject first cohort. The study combined high-throughput TCR immunosequencing, statistical association of individual TCRs with disease status, and machine learning to predict cytomegalovirus infection status. What the authors observed across the whole study: Subsequent analysis determined that TCRs grouped into clusters in the first cohort also showed a tendency toward co-occurrence across the 120 or so validation repertoires, and approximately 93% of cluster scores exceeded 0. A later analysis had no HLA typing for the validation cohort, so co-occurrence there was scored across all 110 or so repertoires. The authors suggested that the approach could potentially be extended to other disease states and immunological phenotypes. Most TCR sequences were observed very rarely across donors, whereas some public TCRs were present in many individuals. In the study, 150 to 200 TCR beta chains were listed as associated with cytomegalovirus. Cytomegalovirus status was reported to be diagnosed by the classifier with high specificity and sensitivity in both the original and validation cohorts. A few of the identified cytomegalovirus-associated TCR beta chains were confirmed in vitro to be specific for cytomegalovirus antigens.

Regarding this clone: Its specific antigen is unknown. Base quality data are lacking; no much larger clone is found one base away.

Library generation was performed with the immunoSEQ multiplex PCR assay. Turning to the authors' computational methods: A statistical classification framework was built for diagnosing cytomegalovirus status from the catalog of TCR beta chain sequences. In its TCRdb copy, this immuneACCESS table keeps in-frame sequences only and misses some clones. Where compared with another copy, unresolved V genes explain less than half of these, and the others have no known cause. V, J and clone size are taken as reported in that table, and D and trimming were inferred from the DNA itself. Within this sample are almost 200,000 clones, with about three quarters of them counted one time only. The ten biggest clones cover 1% to 1.5% of the sample. The donors were included in the validation cohort of approximately 120 subjects, a group kept apart from the approximately 700-subject first cohort. According to the germline V gene (reference sequence), CDR1 reads LNHDA and CDR2 reads SQIVND. The CDR3 runs 14 amino acids, cysteine and phenylalanine included. Only CDR3 DNA is held: 42 bases, read in frame from base 1. V is cut back by 8 bases and J by 5 bases, with 10 bases in the junction unmatched.

The chain is encoded by TRBV19 joined to TRBJ2-5; 8 bases in the junction line up with TRBD2. The sequence came from a woman aged 25-40 years in good health and CMV-seronegative. Sequenced input: PBMCs. At the DNA level, the sequence is TGTGCCAGTTGCCACGCGGGGGGAGTCGAGACCCAGTACTTC. Translated, this is CASCHAGGVETQYF.